Following are 6 T cell receptor beta chains from one sample sequenced in a study of T cells in Graves' hyperthyroidism and ophthalmopathy. The source material, RNA transcripts, was used to amplify TCR beta CDR3 regions. The HTBI set primed first-round TCR CDR3 RT-PCR. TCRdb processed the multiplex PCR reads anew with MiXCR; each CDR3 protein has one entry. In the table there are around 720,000 distinct CDR3 sequences, over 35% of which are singletons. Specimen: blood. These receptors all come from a woman aged 40 to 49 with Graves' hyperthyroidism.

Concerning this clonotype itself: This may be a read error: a much more frequent sequence differs by one nucleotide. J is TRBJ1-2 and V is TRBV5-6; D gene ambiguous. With 4 bases removed from V and 4 bases from J, the gap between germline ends came to 11 bases. The CDR3 spans 13 residues. Germline-derived CDR1 and CDR2 are SGHDT and YYEEEE. The CDR3 coding sequence is TGTGCCAGCAGCCCGGTGGGAGTCTATGGCTACACCTTC. Protein product: CASSPVGVYGYTF.

This clonotype was recorded a few times. This sequence joins TRBV19 and TRBJ1-5, with 7 bases identical to TRBD1. With 11 bases clipped from V and 6 bases from J, the junction kept 13 bases outside the gene matches. The CDR3 totals 14 residues. Per germline, CDR1 LNHDA and CDR2 SQIVND (reference sequence). CDR3: CACSRRGGGQPQHF. The CDR3 nucleotides are TGTGCCTGCTCGCGCAGGGGGGGCGGTCAGCCCCAGCATTTT.

This clonotype showed up many times. The chain combines TRBV6-5 with TRBJ1-6; D not certain. Germline-derived CDR1 and CDR2 are MNHEY and SVGAGI. V lost 6 bases and J lost 8, with 5 bases in between. This CDR3 contains 11 residues. The CDR3 protein is CASSPDSPLHF. The CDR3 DNA reads TGTGCCAGCAGCCCTGATTCACCCCTCCACTTT.

The gene calls are TRBV29-1 and TRBJ2-5; maybe TRBD2 (5 bases). The CDR3 is made up of 11 amino acids. The germline CDR1 and CDR2 sequences are SQVTM and ANQGSEA. V lost 6 bases and J lost 3, with 8 bases in between. The CDR3 bases are TGCAGCGTAAAGAGGGAAGAGACCCAGTACTTC. As protein: CSVKREETQYF.

This clonotype came up a few times. This chain connects TRBV4-2 to TRBJ2-5; 7 bases agree with TRBD1. J was trimmed by 7 bases and V by 5 bases; bases with no gene match: 7. CDR3 length equals 13 residues. Germline CDR1 LGHNA, CDR2 YNFKEQ. The CDR3 DNA follows: TGTGCCAGCAGCAACCCGACAGGGCGGACCCAGTACTTC. Its protein product is CASSNPTGRTQYF.

This clonotype has just a few counts. The chain joins TRBV20-1 to TRBJ1-2, with no clear D. The CDR3 runs 14 residues. Trimming cost V 2 bases and J 2 bases, with 12 bases left between them. The germline gives CDR1 DFQATT, CDR2 SNEGSKA (reference sequence). This CDR3 is CSARSQTDNYGYTF. The CDR3 DNA reads as TGCAGTGCTAGATCCCAAACCGACAACTATGGCTACACCTTC.